A single TCR beta chain is shown here with its context. This record comes from a study of cytomegalovirus exposure and HLA in healthy donors. Germline loops: CDR1 SGHVS, CDR2 FNYEAQ. The CDR3 is 16 residues long. V lost 10 bases, J lost 2 bases, and 15 bases stayed unmatched. The PCR contained 60 Vbeta and 13 Jbeta primers. TCRdb keeps only in-frame clones here, not all; method: immunoSEQ multiplex PCR. The profile shows about 120,000 clones, over 60% of them singletons. Material for sequencing was PBMCs. The receptor was isolated from a human donor in good health. The chain uses TRBV7-6 and TRBJ2-7; the match to TRBD2 covers 9 bases. This CDR3 is CATSEGGLAGTYEQYF. DNA of the CDR3: TGTGCCACCTCGGAAGGAGGGCTAGCGGGGACCTACGAGCAGTACTTC.